The clone carrying this TCR beta chain showed up many times. Its antigen is still unknown. TCRdb passed the 5' RACE reads through MiXCR, listing each CDR3 protein once. The sample contains 120,000 to 150,000 distinct CDR3 sequences, under 4.5% of which appear only once. Trimming shortened V by 2 bases and J by 5 bases, and 10 bases separated the two germline ends. Germline CDR1 reads MNHEY; CDR2 reads SVGEGT. The CDR3 runs to 14 residues. Healthy Caucasian individuals made up all the donors. This sample was included in a study of identical twins. Study-level results: Fewer insertions were carried by abundant cord blood beta clonotypes, but none was seen in memory repertoires. Zero-insertion analyses were open to partial confounding by invariant MAIT and iNKT cells.

The receptor's source is a man aged 18 to 29 in good health. The chain carries TRBV6-2 or TRBV6-3 and TRBJ1-5, with D possibly matching TRBD1 (6 bases). Material for sequencing was memory T cells sorted from blood. CDR3 loop: CASSYRGGYQPQHF. The CDR3 DNA reads as TGTGCCAGCAGTTACCGCGGGGGCTATCAGCCCCAGCATTTT.